The entry below gives a single TCR beta chain sequence along with its context. The sample originates from a study of blood T cell repertoires in COVID-19. Overall study: Sites across the United States, Italy and Spain contributed samples from acute and convalescent COVID-19. From T cells, B-cell-depleted T cells, or PBMCs came the material, which was cDNA or gDNA.

As processed by the authors: Reference gene primers were amplified, and this amplification served to estimate nucleated cell counts. Some clones are missing from TCRdb's copy, which holds only in-frame ones; the method was immunoSEQ multiplex PCR. The DNA gave D and trimming, while V, J and clone size come from that table. Of approximately 100,000 clones listed, roughly 80% were seen once; the top ten hold roughly 19%. In germline, CDR1 is SNHLY, CDR2 FYNNEI. CDR3 length equals 16 residues. Trimming took 3 bases from V and 10 from J; bases not matched to a gene: 11. Material: peripheral blood. This TCR was sampled from a man aged 70 or older with active or convalescent COVID-19. V usage is TRBV2 and J usage is TRBJ2-1; 11 bases fit TRBD2. The CDR3 loop reads CASSDGRLAGRVEQFF. CDR3 coding DNA: TGTGCCAGCAGTGACGGCAGACTAGCGGGAAGAGTAGAGCAGTTCTTC. Variable domain in full (rest from reference TRBV2 and TRBJ2-1): EPEVTQTPSHQVTQMGQEVILRCVPISNHLYFYWYRQILGQKVEFLVSFYNNEISEKSEIFDDQFSVERPDGSNFTLKIRSTKLEDSAMYFCASSDGRLAGRVEQFFGPGTRLTVL.